A selection of T cell receptor beta chains follows, all from one sample in a study of blood T cell repertoires in COVID-19. TCRdb's table, derived via immunoSEQ multiplex PCR, lists solely in-frame clones and lacks some. The sample has about 110,000 clones; 85% to 90% are singletons. The sample was peripheral blood. These receptors were obtained from a man aged 50 to 59 with acute or convalescent COVID-19. CDR3s include the opening cysteine and the closing phenylalanine or tryptophan. A D gene is named only where the DNA matches it firmly. Size values are once, few and many counts, or a class for expanded clones, and some rows have none.

CDR3nt | CDR3aa | d_gene | j_gene | abundance | v_gene
TGTGCCAGCATTAAGACAGGGAGAGGTCGCTACACCTTC | CASIKTGRGRYTF | TRBD1 | TRBJ1-2 | . | TRBV6-6
TGTGCCAGCAGTGAACTGCGAGACAGGGAAGGTCAGCCCCAGCATTTT | CASSELRDREGQPQHF | TRBD1 | TRBJ1-5 | . | TRBV2
TGCGCCAGCAGCCAAGTGGCTAGCACCTACGAGCAGTACTTC | CASSQVASTYEQYF | . | TRBJ2-7 | . | TRBV4-1
TGTGCCAGCAGCCATGGATACAGGGGGCCTAATGAAAAACTGTTTTTT | CASSHGYRGPNEKLFF | TRBD1 | TRBJ1-4 | . | TRBV5-4
TGTGCCAGCAGTGTAGATTCGTCCCCGAGAGAGCAGTACTTC | CASSVDSSPREQYF | . | TRBJ2-7 | . | TRBV2
TGTGCCAGCAGCCAAGCCCAGCGGGAGCCCTACAATGAGCAGTTCTTC | CASSQAQREPYNEQFF | TRBD2 | TRBJ2-1 | . | TRBV3-1/TRBV3-2
TGTGCCAGCGGAGTCTTCTATGGCTACACCTTC | CASGVFYGYTF | . | TRBJ1-2 | . | TRBV28
TGTGCCAGCACCGGAGGGGCTAATGAAAAACTGTTTTTT | CASTGGANEKLFF | . | TRBJ1-4 | . | TRBV6-5
TGTGCCAGCAGCTTGGGGCGACAGGGACGAGGGGCTGAAGCTTTCTTT | CASSLGRQGRGAEAFF | TRBD1 | TRBJ1-1 | . | TRBV5-8
TGTGCCAGCTACTCGGGGGGAATTTACGAGCAGTACTTC | CASYSGGIYEQYF | TRBD2 | TRBJ2-7 | . | TRBV28
TGTGCCAGCAGCCCCTGGACTAGCGGGGCCCCCACAGATACGCAGTATTTT | CASSPWTSGAPTDTQYF | TRBD2 | TRBJ2-3 | . | TRBV11-2
TGTGCCAGCAGTTTACCCGACAACACCTACTCCTACGAGCAGTACTTC | CASSLPDNTYSYEQYF | . | TRBJ2-7 | . | TRBV28
TGTGCCAGCAGCCGGACAGGGGGTCAGCCCCAGCATTTT | CASSRTGGQPQHF | TRBD1 | TRBJ1-5 | . | TRBV3-1/TRBV3-2
TGTGCCAGTAGTATAGGACAGCTCTCCTTCCACGAGCAGTACTTC | CASSIGQLSFHEQYF | . | TRBJ2-7 | . | TRBV19
TGTGCCTGGAAGCTTAACTATGGCTACACCTTC | CAWKLNYGYTF | . | TRBJ1-2 | . | TRBV30
TGTGCCAGCAGTTACAGGGGGGGAAAACTGTTTTTT | CASSYRGGKLFF | . | TRBJ1-4 | . | TRBV6-5
TGTGCCAGCAGCCAAGGTACCTACGAGCAGTACTTC | CASSQGTYEQYF | . | TRBJ2-7 | . | TRBV3-1/TRBV3-2
TGTGCCAGAAGCTTGATAAGCGAGCGGGGGCAAGAGACCCAGTACTTC | CARSLISERGQETQYF | TRBD2 | TRBJ2-5 | . | TRBV5-3
TGTGCCAGTTCGGGACAGGGCGGTCGCAATCAGCCCCAGCATTTT | CASSGQGGRNQPQHF | TRBD1 | TRBJ1-5 | . | TRBV6-5
TGTGCCAGCAGAGGCGACAGGTACGAGCAGTACTTC | CASRGDRYEQYF | . | TRBJ2-7 | . | TRBV2
TGTGCCAGCAGCTTAAACAGTATTAGCAATCAGCCCCAGCATTTT | CASSLNSISNQPQHF | . | TRBJ1-5 | . | TRBV7-8
TGCAGCGTTGCCGGGACAGGCCTGAACACTGAAGCTTTCTTT | CSVAGTGLNTEAFF | TRBD1 | TRBJ1-1 | . | TRBV29-1
TGTGCCACCAGCAGACGAGGACACTTATACTCCTACAATGAGCAGTTCTTC | CATSRRGHLYSYNEQFF | . | TRBJ2-1 | . | TRBV15
TGTGCCAGCAGTTACTCACAGGGGATAGCCGGGGAGCTGTTTTTT | CASSYSQGIAGELFF | TRBD1 | TRBJ2-2 | . | TRBV6-5
TGTGCCAGCAGTTTACTCCCCACAGATACGCAGTATTTT | CASSLLPTDTQYF | . | TRBJ2-3 | . | TRBV27
TGTGCCAGCAGCTTGACTAGCGGAACCTACGAGCAGTACTTC | CASSLTSGTYEQYF | TRBD2 | TRBJ2-7 | . | TRBV7-3
TGTGCTAGTGGTATCAACGTCGGGGCGGGGTGGGAGCAGTACTTC | CASGINVGAGWEQYF | . | TRBJ2-7 | . | TRBV12-5
TGTGCCAGTAGTATATCCGGGTCCTCTGGTTACGAGCAGTACTTC | CASSISGSSGYEQYF | . | TRBJ2-7 | . | TRBV19
TGTGCCAGCTTGGGCGGGGGGACAGATACGCAGTATTTT | CASLGGGTDTQYF | TRBD2 | TRBJ2-3 | . | TRBV2
TGTGCCAGTAGAGAGGACAGGGACTATGGCTACACCTTC | CASREDRDYGYTF | TRBD1 | TRBJ1-2 | . | TRBV19
TGTGCCAGCTCACCATGGGGGGGGGACTACAATGAGCAGTTCTTC | CASSPWGGDYNEQFF | TRBD2 | TRBJ2-1 | . | TRBV18
TGTGCCAGTAGTCGAATCGGGACACTTAACTATGGCTACACCTTC | CASSRIGTLNYGYTF | . | TRBJ1-2 | . | TRBV19
TGTGCCTGGAGTGGGGCATCGTCGAATCAGCCCCAGCATTTT | CAWSGASSNQPQHF | . | TRBJ1-5 | . | TRBV30
TGCAGCGTTAGCAGGGGGAGTAATGAAAAACTGTTTTTT | CSVSRGSNEKLFF | TRBD1 | TRBJ1-4 | few | TRBV29-1
TGTGCCAGCAGTCTGGACAGCCCGAACGCTGAAGCTTTCTTT | CASSLDSPNAEAFF | . | TRBJ1-1 | . | TRBV2
TGCGCCAGCAGCCAAGCGACTAGCGGGAGCTACGAGCAGTACTTC | CASSQATSGSYEQYF | TRBD2 | TRBJ2-7 | . | TRBV4-1
TGTGCCAGCAGCCTAGGACTAGCGGGAGTCGGGGAGCTGTTTTTT | CASSLGLAGVGELFF | TRBD2 | TRBJ2-2 | . | TRBV28
TGTGCCAGCAGCTTGGATAGCGCCCTTGAGCAGTTCTTC | CASSLDSALEQFF | . | TRBJ2-1 | . | TRBV5-5
TGTGCCAGTAGTACGACGCAGGGATCTGAAGCTTTCTTT | CASSTTQGSEAFF | . | TRBJ1-1 | . | TRBV19
TGTGCCAGCAGCCTCATGCAGGGTGGGGTTGGCTACACCTTC | CASSLMQGGVGYTF | . | TRBJ1-2 | few | TRBV7-9
TGTGCCAGCACGCGGGGACCCAGCTCTGGAAACACCATATATTTT | CASTRGPSSGNTIYF | . | TRBJ1-3 | . | TRBV7-6
TGTGCCAGCAGCCAAGATGCTGGGGACAGCCTCTCCTACGAGCAGTACTTC | CASSQDAGDSLSYEQYF | TRBD1 | TRBJ2-7 | . | TRBV14
TGTGCCAGCAGTTTGACTAGCAGAAGCGAGCAGTACTTC | CASSLTSRSEQYF | TRBD2 | TRBJ2-7 | . | TRBV6-4
TGTGCCAGCAGTGGGGGGACAGGCCAGAGCTCCTACGAGCAGTACTTC | CASSGGTGQSSYEQYF | TRBD1 | TRBJ2-7 | once | TRBV6-1
TGTGCCAGCAGCTTAGCTCCTTTGGAGCAGTACTTC | CASSLAPLEQYF | . | TRBJ2-7 | . | TRBV7-9
TGCGCCAGCACTAAAATAGCGGGAACCTACAATGAGCAGTTCTTC | CASTKIAGTYNEQFF | TRBD2 | TRBJ2-1 | once | TRBV5-1
TGTGCCAGCAGTCGGCGGGCTGCAACTAATGAAAAACTGTTTTTT | CASSRRAATNEKLFF | . | TRBJ1-4 | . | TRBV2
TGTGCCAGCAGTCCGGGGGATACGCAGTATTTT | CASSPGDTQYF | . | TRBJ2-3 | . | TRBV27
TGTGCCAGCAGTTTGTGGGCTGACAACACTGAAGCTTTCTTT | CASSLWADNTEAFF | . | TRBJ1-1 | once | TRBV27
TGTGCCAGCAGCCTCAACCCCGACCCTTACAGCAACTCCAATGAAAAACTGTTTTTT | CASSLNPDPYSNSNEKLFF | . | TRBJ1-4 | . | TRBV7-8
TGTGCCAGCAGCTCTATAGCGGGTTCCCACAATGAGCAGTTCTTC | CASSSIAGSHNEQFF | TRBD2 | TRBJ2-1 | . | TRBV7-9
TGTGCCAGCAGCTCTCGACTAGCGGGGGACAATGAGCAGTTCTTC | CASSSRLAGDNEQFF | TRBD2 | TRBJ2-1 | many | TRBV3-1/TRBV3-2
TGTGCCAGCAGTACAGACAGTTACTATGGCTACACCTTC | CASSTDSYYGYTF | . | TRBJ1-2 | . | TRBV2
TGCGCCAGCAGCTTCCACGAGGCCTCGAACACCGGGGAGCTGTTTTTT | CASSFHEASNTGELFF | . | TRBJ2-2 | . | TRBV5-1